What follows is one T cell receptor (beta chain) and its context. Its antigen remains undetermined. No qualities accompany the bases; no much larger clone lies one base away. Between the V and J ends, shortened by 1 base and 9 bases respectively, the junction contains 6 bases. The CDR3 goes from the cysteine to the phenylalanine over 12 residues. Only the CDR3 part of the read is kept: 36 bases, read in frame from the first base. For CDR1 and CDR2, the germline V gene lists SGHTA and FQGNSA. This record belongs to a study of technical replicates of blood from a handful of donors (dated by TCRdb to between 2016 and 2019). Libraries came from the immunoSEQ multiplex PCR assay. The clones in this table, taken by TCRdb from immuneACCESS, are in-frame only. Not every clone is retained; where verified, under half of the shortfall comes from an unresolved V gene, and the cause of the rest is unknown. Present in this sample are roughly 56,000 clones, about 96% of which were seen just once. 3% to 3.5% of the sample is held by the ten biggest clonotypes.

The chain couples TRBV7-2 to TRBJ2-2, with an unclear D gene assignment. This TCR was recovered from a human donor in good health. Some clones in this sample may be carry-over from other donors' samples. Sequences were obtained from PBMCs. The nucleotides read TGTGCCAGCAGCTTAGTAGTTAGGGAGCTGTTTTTT. It encodes CASSLVVRELFF. With the portions outside the CDR3 filled from the reference TRBV7-2 and TRBJ2-2 genes, the complete variable region becomes GAGVSQSPSNKVTEKGKDVELRCDPISGHTALYWYRQSLGQGLEFLIYFQGNSAPDKSGLPSDRFSAERTGGSVSTLTIQRTQQEDSAVYLCASSLVVRELFFGEGSRLTVL.